This TCR beta chain was sequenced in a study of shared T cell receptors in the human thymus. The V gene lost 5 bases and the J gene lost 6 bases, with 10 bases spanning the gap. The CDR3 runs 13 residues. Germline CDR1 and CDR2: SGHTA and FQGTGA. Data came from immunoSEQ multiplex PCR; TCRdb stores just in-frame clones and leaves some out. Of about 660,000 clones in the sample, roughly 90% were seen once. The sample was also linked to a second study, of human thymus T cells. In that study: The thymus tissue came from resections taken during corrective heart surgery.

Sequencing used thymocytes. This receptor was identified in a boy under three years old with a congenital heart defect. This chain uses TRBV7-3 with TRBJ2-2, with TRBD1 as a possible D gene (6 bases). In nucleotides, the CDR3 is TGTGCCAGCAGCCCCAGGGGTTCCGGGGAGCTGTTTTTT. This sequence encodes CASSPRGSGELFF.